This T cell receptor (beta chain) was identified during a study of T cell changes during pregnancy in multiple sclerosis. The CDR3 extends over 13 amino acids. V shed 2 bases and J shed 6 bases, with 7 bases lying between them. Germline loops: CDR1 SGHTA, CDR2 FQGNSA. Assay used: immunoSEQ multiplex PCR; TCRdb lists only in-frame clones, some missing. The data contain approximately 38,000 clones, approximately 94% of them singletons. The sequence was obtained from a female donor with multiple sclerosis, enrolled in a pregnancy study. Sequencing was performed on peripheral blood, taken in the third trimester of pregnancy. The V call is TRBV7-2, the J call TRBJ2-2; the D gene is possibly TRBD2 (6 bases). The CDR3 DNA sequence: TGTGCCAGCAGCTTATGGGGGGCCGGGGAGCTGTTTTTT. This codes for CASSLWGAGELFF.